This T cell receptor (beta chain) was obtained from a study of T cells in Graves' hyperthyroidism and ophthalmopathy (dated by TCRdb to the late 2010s). A note on the overall study: Peripheral blood was sampled at the time of initial diagnosis, prior to any treatment. In addition, the study compared T-cell repertoires in thyroid tissue and in blood from roughly 6 Graves' hyperthyroidism patients. Following sampling, methimazole starting at 30 mg daily was given to hyperthyroidism patients, and high-dose intravenous methylprednisolone was given to ophthalmopathy patients. TCR V-J signatures able to tell the groups apart were searched for in a discovery cohort of around 95 patients, of whom around 42 had Graves' ophthalmopathy and more than 55 had stable Graves' hyperthyroidism. The 95 to 100 discovery patients were divided at random into training and test sets in a 7:3 ratio. An independent validation cohort of around 19 hyperthyroidism patients and approximately 16 patients who later progressed to ophthalmopathy tested prospective prediction of ophthalmopathy. According to the paper, TCR Vbeta CDR3 sequencing was carried out on over 130 peripheral blood samples, which came from 40 to 45 ophthalmopathy, approximately 72 hyperthyroidism and some 17 progressor patients.

The TCR beta CDR3 regions were amplified from RNA transcripts. The TCR CDR3 was subjected to a first round of RT-PCR using the HTBI primer set and the Qiagen OneStep RT-PCR kit. Libraries were constructed in a second round of multiplex PCR, after which size selection and purification were performed. Libraries were sequenced paired-end with 100 bp reads on an Illumina HiSeq2000. The source study handled its data this way. SOAPnuke was used to process the raw data, with reads discarded if the reads contained adapters or uncalled bases, had a mean Phred below 15, or lacked an exact constant-primer or identifier match. COPE v1.2.5 was used to merge the high-quality paired reads, and each unique nucleotide sequence was defined as a clonotype. Clonotypes were aligned to IMGT TRBV, TRBD and TRBJ reference segments using MiTCR v1.1. The analysis was restricted to V-J combinations with a frequency above 0.0001, which together covered roughly 99% of the repertoires. A TCS score was defined as the ratio between F50 (clonal expansion) and ExV (chaos), using BLOSUM62-based TCRdist between CDR3 peptides within each V-J. Welch's t-statistics and random forest reduced 514 V-J features to 13, which were used in a naive Bayes classifier (R e1071). Thyroid-blood repertoire similarity was quantified with the Morisita-Horn index. TCRdb reanalyzed the raw reads on its own, using fastp at Q25 for trimming and MiXCR for clone calling, and kept in-frame beta chains. Identical CDR3 proteins give one entry, which carries the most common genes and DNA. What appears here as the V and J calls and clone size reflects TCRdb's work, not the paper's. The sample includes hundreds of thousands of distinct CDR3 sequences, with 38% observed a single time. The ten largest clones capture 8.9% of the sample.

Study-wide conclusions, independent of this receptor: Sample size was not statistically predetermined, and blinding of investigators to group allocation was not performed. During validation, the model predicted progression to ophthalmopathy a median of about 6.5 months ahead of onset, with almost 71% sensitivity and under 85% specificity. A 13 V-J signature model separated ophthalmopathy from stable hyperthyroidism, with just over 85% sensitivity and just under 84% specificity in cross-validation and 80%/75% in testing. Most expanded thyroid clonotypes (frequency above 0.001) were also found in blood, which suggests that blood repertoires may mirror thyroid immune responses.

V gives up 4 bases and J gives up 2 bases, and the segment between their germline ends measures 13 bases. CDR1 and CDR2 (SGDLS, YYNGEE) derive from the germline V gene. The CDR3 numbers 14 residues from cysteine through phenylalanine. This entry keeps only the CDR3 DNA: 42 bases, framed from base 1. This clonotype appeared a few times. What this receptor recognizes is not known. Base quality data are lacking; no much larger clone is found one base away. Graves' hyperthyroidism was defined as stable when no progression to ophthalmopathy occurred over 18 months of follow-up. The hyperthyroidism patients were between 18 and 65 years old and newly diagnosed, with a disease duration of less than 2 months. Exclusion was applied to patients with uncontrolled infections, other autoimmune diseases, pregnancy or lactation. Diagnoses were established on the basis of clinical symptoms, serum thyroxine and TRAb, thyroid ultrasound, and orbital computed tomography. PBMCs were separated from roughly 10 ml of fresh peripheral blood using Ficoll-Paque density gradient centrifugation. Total RNA was extracted using Trizol reagent, and RNA quality was assessed on an Agilent 2100 Bioanalyzer.

The rearrangement combines TRBV9 with TRBJ2-7, with a tentative D gene TRBD1 over 5 matching bases. Material: blood. The sequence was obtained from a man aged 18 to 30 with Graves' hyperthyroidism. The nucleotides are TGTGCCAGCAGCCCTTTTGGGGCCACCTACGAGCAGTACTTC. Its protein product is CASSPFGATYEQYF.